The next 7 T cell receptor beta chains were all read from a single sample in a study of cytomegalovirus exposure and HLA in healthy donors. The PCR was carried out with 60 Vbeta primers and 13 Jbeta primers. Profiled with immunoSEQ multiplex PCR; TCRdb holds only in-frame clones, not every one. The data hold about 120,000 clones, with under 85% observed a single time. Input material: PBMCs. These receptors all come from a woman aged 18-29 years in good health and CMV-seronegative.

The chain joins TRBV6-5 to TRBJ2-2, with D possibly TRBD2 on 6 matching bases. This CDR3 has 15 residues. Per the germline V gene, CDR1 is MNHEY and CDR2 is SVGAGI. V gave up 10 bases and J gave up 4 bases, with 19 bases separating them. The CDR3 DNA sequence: TGTGCCACCGCACCCGGGCTAGCGAGCACCGGGGAGCTGTTTTTT. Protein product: CATAPGLASTGELFF.

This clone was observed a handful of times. The CDR3 DNA is TGTGCCAGCAGCCTCGGAGACAACACTGAAGCTTTCTTT. Its protein is CASSLGDNTEAFF. The V gene is TRBV4-2, the J gene TRBJ1-1; D gene ambiguous. The CDR3 extends over 13 amino acids. Germline V CDR1 and CDR2: LGHNA, YNFKEQ. Trimming pared 4 bases from V and 2 bases from J, leaving 8 bases between.

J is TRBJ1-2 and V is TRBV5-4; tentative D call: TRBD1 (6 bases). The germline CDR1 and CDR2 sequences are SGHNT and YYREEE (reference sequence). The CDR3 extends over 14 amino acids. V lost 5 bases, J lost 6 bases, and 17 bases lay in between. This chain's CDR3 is CASSQIQGWDGYTF. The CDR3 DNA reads TGTGCCAGCAGTCAAATACAGGGTTGGGATGGCTACACCTTC.

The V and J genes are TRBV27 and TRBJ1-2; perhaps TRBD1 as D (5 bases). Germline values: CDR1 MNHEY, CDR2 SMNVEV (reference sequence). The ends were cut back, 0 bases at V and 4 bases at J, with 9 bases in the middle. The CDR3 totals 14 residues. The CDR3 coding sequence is TGTGCCAGCAGTTTATCGCGGACAACCTATGGCTACACCTTC. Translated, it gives CASSLSRTTYGYTF.

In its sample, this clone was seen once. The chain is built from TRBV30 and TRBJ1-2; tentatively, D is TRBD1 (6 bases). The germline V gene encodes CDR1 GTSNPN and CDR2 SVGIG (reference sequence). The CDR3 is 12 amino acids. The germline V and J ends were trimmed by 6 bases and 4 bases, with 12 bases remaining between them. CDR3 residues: CACGRDTYGYTF. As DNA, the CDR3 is TGTGCCTGTGGCCGGGACACCTATGGCTACACCTTC.

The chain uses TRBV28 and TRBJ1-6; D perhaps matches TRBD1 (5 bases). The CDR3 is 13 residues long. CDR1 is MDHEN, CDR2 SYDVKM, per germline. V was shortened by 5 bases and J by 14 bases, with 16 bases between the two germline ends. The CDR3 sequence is CASSDPGGSSLHF. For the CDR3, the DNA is TGTGCCAGCAGTGACCCCGGGGGAAGCTCCCTCCACTTT.

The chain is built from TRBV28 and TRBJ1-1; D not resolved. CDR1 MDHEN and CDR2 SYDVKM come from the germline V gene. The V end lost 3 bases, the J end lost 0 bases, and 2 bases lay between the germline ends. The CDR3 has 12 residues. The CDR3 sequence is CASSFMNTEAFF. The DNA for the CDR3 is TGTGCCAGCAGTTTTATGAACACTGAAGCTTTCTTT.